This T cell receptor beta chain was recorded in a study of blood T cell repertoires in COVID-19 (dated by TCRdb to about 2020). For the study in its entirety: Samples from collaborators originated in the United States, Italy and Spain and spanned both the acute and convalescent phases of COVID-19. The material from the prospective study consisted of cDNA or gDNA derived from T cells, B-cell-depleted T cells, or PBMCs. Deeply sampled blood TCRbeta repertoires from subjects exposed to, actively infected with, or recovered from COVID-19 were included in the dataset. The repertoires were made available in a free public database intended to serve as a resource for research on the immune response to SARS-CoV-2. Samples came from the ongoing ImmuneRACE study (first 160 participants) plus 1,254 subjects from 6 global collaborators. The sample metadata nearly always contained a de-identified subject ID, COVID-19 status, age in years and sex. HLA class I and class II types, where available, came from metadata supplied by the sample provider rather than from assay-based typing. Beyond this particular receptor, the publication reports: How much clinical and demographic metadata was included differed by source and by participant, and the metadata was provided uncurated.

A second Seattle source provided samples from volunteer blood donors who had recovered from COVID-19. Collaborating institutions collected whole blood in K2EDTA tubes following their own protocols. Collaborator samples were shipped for TCRbeta analysis as frozen whole blood, isolated PBMCs, or DNA extracted from either sample type. Of note for this clone: Its antigen specificity is not known. No base qualities exist here, and no much larger clone lies one base off it.

The junction carries 12 bases between V and J, which are trimmed by 3 bases and 1 base respectively. Based on the germline V gene (reference sequence), the CDR1 and CDR2 sequences are LGHDT and YNNKEL. The CDR3 numbers 15 residues from cysteine through phenylalanine. The kept DNA is CDR3 alone, 45 bases in frame from the first base. TCRbeta CDR3 regions were amplified from genomic DNA by means of the immunoSEQ Assay, a bias-controlled multiplex PCR. The authors processed their data as follows. Within the assay, amplification of reference gene primers was used to estimate how many nucleated cells each sample contained. To quantify the absolute abundance of each unique TCRbeta CDR3 rearrangement, sequence reads were collapsed and filtered. For each sample, productive Simpson clonality was calculated by taking the square root of Simpson's diversity index across productive rearrangements. TCRdb provides this immuneACCESS table in a form limited to in-frame rearrangements. Some clones are lacking; in checked studies, under half of them reflect an unresolved V gene, and why the rest are absent is not known. V and J calls and clone size are given by that table; D and trimming were obtained from the DNA. Present in this sample are about 190,000 clones, more than 70% of which were seen just once. The top ten clonotypes cover roughly 6.2% of the sample.

The sample comprised peripheral blood. The sequence came from a woman between 40 and 55 years old who had recovered from COVID-19. The chain was built from TRBV3-1 (or the pseudogene TRBV3-2) and TRBJ1-1; the D gene cannot be resolved reliably. The sequenced DNA: TGTGCCAGCAGCCATTACCAACAGAGGAACACTGAAGCTTTCTTT. Translated, this is CASSHYQQRNTEAFF.